A single sample gave rise to the 19 T cell receptor beta chains below, sequenced in a study of blood T cell repertoires in COVID-19. Profiled with immunoSEQ multiplex PCR; TCRdb holds only in-frame clones, not every one. This sample has 270,000 or so clones, with over 85% found just once. The sequencing sample was made of peripheral blood. Every receptor here comes from a woman under 40 with COVID-19, enrolled during active disease.

This sequence joins TRBV7-9 and TRBJ2-7; tentatively, D is TRBD2 (6 bases). V lost 6 bases and J 2 bases, leaving 23 bases between the germline ends. The CDR3 spans 17 residues. CDR1 and CDR2 (germline): SEHNR, FQNEAQ (reference sequence). CDR3 DNA: TGTGCCAGCAGTCCAGGAGGGTGGGGTTCTAAAACCTACGAGCAGTACTTC. Translated: CASSPGGWGSKTYEQYF.

This clone was detected only a few times. The chain is built from TRBV12-2 and TRBJ1-2; no DNA check was done on the table's D call, TRBD1. TRBV12-2 is reported as a pseudogene. The CDR3 totals 17 residues. CDR3 nucleotide sequence: TGTGCAAGTCGCTTAGAGGCTCGGGACAGCGACCCTTATGGCTACACCTTC. Its protein product is CASRLEARDSDPYGYTF.

DNA for the CDR3: TGTGCCAGCAGCCCAGGGGACAGGGGTGGCTACACCTTC. It specifies CASSPGDRGGYTF. The genes are TRBV5-6 and TRBJ1-2, with TRBD1 matching over 10 bases. Per the germline V gene, CDR1 is SGHDT and CDR2 is YYEEEE. The trim removed 4 bases at V and 7 bases at J, leaving 4 bases unmatched. The CDR3 length is 13 residues.

This chain joins TRBV5-6 and TRBJ2-3; D is perhaps TRBD2 (5 bases). Germline CDR1 is SGHDT and CDR2 is YYEEEE. With 3 bases removed from V and 0 bases from J, the gap between germline ends came to 20 bases. CDR3 length: 18 residues. DNA for the CDR3: TGTGCCAGCAGCTCGGCGGGCCTCTCCCCTTCGAGCACAGATACGCAGTATTTT. It is translated as CASSSAGLSPSSTDTQYF.

The chain recombines TRBV6-5 with TRBJ1-5; D uncertain. Looked up from germline, CDR1 is MNHEY and CDR2 is SVGAGI. V was clipped by 2 bases and J by 6 bases, with 8 bases between them. CDR3 size: 13 residues. CDR3 in amino acids: CASSYITGQPQHF. DNA of the CDR3: TGTGCCAGCAGTTACATTACGGGTCAGCCCCAGCATTTT.

This clone was seen once. This chain joins TRBV9 and TRBJ2-3; 7 bases align to TRBD2. The CDR3 is made up of 17 amino acids. Trimming removed 4 bases from V and 2 bases from J; junction bases left unmatched: 13. In germline, CDR1 is SGDLS, CDR2 YYNGEE. The CDR3 protein is CASSTPSSGGVTDTQYF. Written as DNA, the CDR3 is TGTGCCAGCAGCACCCCGTCGTCGGGGGGAGTCACAGATACGCAGTATTTT.

The rearrangement joins TRBV20-1 to TRBJ2-5; 8 bases match TRBD1. Per germline, CDR1 DFQATT and CDR2 SNEGSKA (reference sequence). The CDR3 contains 15 residues. The V segment lost 3 bases and the J segment 1 base; nucleotides outside the gene matches: 7. This CDR3 is CSASGAGGPQETQYF. Written as DNA, the CDR3 is TGCAGTGCTAGTGGGGCAGGGGGCCCCCAAGAGACCCAGTACTTC.

The chain joins TRBV2 to TRBJ2-1, with D tentatively TRBD2 (6 bases). V was pared by 8 bases and J by 2 bases, with 13 bases between. Germline values: CDR1 SNHLY, CDR2 FYNNEI. This CDR3 is 14 amino acids long. The CDR3 region is CASDLGGTYNEQFF. CDR3 nucleotides: TGTGCCAGCGACCTCGGGGGAACCTACAATGAGCAGTTCTTC.

The DNA for the CDR3 is TGTGCCAGCAGTGTCCCACCGGGGCAGGGGGCTTTGGATGGCTACACCTTC. Amino acid sequence: CASSVPPGQGALDGYTF. The rearrangement uses TRBV25-1 and TRBJ1-2, with 8 bases aligning to TRBD1. Per germline, CDR1 MGHDK and CDR2 SYGVNS. The length of the CDR3 is 17 residues. V trimming: 4 bases; J trimming: 6 bases; junction bases outside the gene matches: 16.

The gene calls are TRBV19 and TRBJ1-1, with TRBD1 matching over 8 bases. V lost 5 bases and J lost 7; bases outside the gene matches: 6. Germline V gene lookup returns CDR1 LNHDA and CDR2 SQIVND (reference sequence). The CDR3 has 13 amino acids. CDR3 residues: CASSQDRGSEAFF. The CDR3 nucleotides are TGTGCCAGTAGTCAAGACAGGGGAAGTGAAGCTTTCTTT. The complete variable domain, with remaining parts taken from reference TRBV19 and TRBJ1-1, reads DGGITQSPKYLFRKEGQNVTLSCEQNLNHDAMYWYRQDPGQGLRLIYYSQIVNDFQKGDIAEGYSVSREKKESFPLTVTSAQKNPTAFYLCASSQDRGSEAFFGQGTRLTVV.

This clone appeared once. The V gene is TRBV28, the J gene TRBJ2-7; D is perhaps TRBD2 (5 bases). CDR1 is MDHEN and CDR2 is SYDVKM in the germline V gene. This CDR3 region has 14 residues. V was cut by 6 bases and J by 4 bases, with 16 bases left in between. CDR3 sequence (DNA): TGTGCCAGCAGATCTCCGGGCCGCGGGTACGAGCAGTACTTC. This sequence encodes CASRSPGRGYEQYF.

V is TRBV6-5 and J is TRBJ2-7, with unresolved D. Germline lookup yields CDR1 MNHEY and CDR2 SVGAGI. CDR3 length equals 13 residues. The V and J ends lost 6 bases and 0 bases respectively, with 9 bases between them. CDR3 sequence: CASSRVSSYEQYF. The CDR3 DNA reads TGTGCCAGCAGCCGTGTCAGCTCCTACGAGCAGTACTTC.

A few counts support this clone. The chain joins TRBV12-3 or TRBV12-4 to TRBJ2-7; D perhaps matches TRBD1 (6 bases). V dropped 6 bases and J dropped 4 bases, with 13 bases sitting between them. The CDR3 totals 13 residues. Written as DNA, the CDR3 is TGTGCCAGCAGCCATGGACAGTCATACGAGCAGTACTTC. This encodes CASSHGQSYEQYF.

The chain carries TRBV13 and TRBJ2-3, with 9 bases lining up with TRBD2. Trimming at V came to 5 bases and at J to 4 bases, leaving 7 bases not matched to a gene. Germline V gives CDR1 PRHDT, CDR2 FYEKMQ (reference sequence). The CDR3 covers 15 residues. Written as DNA, the CDR3 is TGTGCCAGCAGCCCCTCGGGACTAGCTCCAGATACGCAGTATTTT. The encoded protein is CASSPSGLAPDTQYF.

This rearrangement joins TRBV19 to TRBJ1-5; no definite D call. The V end lost 7 bases, the J end lost 6 bases, and 13 bases lay between the germline ends. The CDR3 consists of 13 residues. CDR1 LNHDA and CDR2 SQIVND come from the germline V gene (reference sequence). The CDR3 DNA follows: TGTGCCAGTAAATTCGAGGGAGGTCAGCCCCAGCATTTT. It is translated as CASKFEGGQPQHF.

This chain links TRBV24-1 with TRBJ2-1; 14 bases align to TRBD2. Germline lookup yields CDR1 KGHDR and CDR2 SFDVKD. V shed 2 bases and J 6 bases; nucleotides not matched to a gene: 5. The CDR3 is made up of 17 amino acids. The CDR3 reads CATSDSTSGGAVNEQFF. DNA of the CDR3: TGTGCCACCAGTGATTCGACTAGCGGGGGGGCGGTCAATGAGCAGTTCTTC.

This clone showed up just once. Additional DNA sequences in this sample encode the identical CDR3. V is TRBV27 and J is TRBJ2-3, with a tentative D call TRBD2 (5 bases). CDR3 length equals 14 residues. The germline V gene has CDR1 MNHEY and CDR2 SMNVEV (reference sequence). The V and J ends lost 3 bases and 2 bases respectively, with 9 bases between them. The CDR3 is CASSLGSPTDTQYF. Written as DNA, the CDR3 is TGTGCCAGCAGTTTGGGGAGCCCCACAGATACGCAGTATTTT.

The rearrangement links TRBV7-2 to TRBJ1-1, with 7 bases aligning to TRBD1. The CDR3 extends over 13 amino acids. J gave up 4 bases and V 4 bases, and 3 bases lay outside the gene matches. Germline V gene data show CDR1 as SGHTA and CDR2 as FQGNSA. CDR3 amino acids: CASSSTGRTEAFF. CDR3 nucleotide sequence: TGTGCCAGCAGCTCGACAGGGCGCACTGAAGCTTTCTTT.

The CDR3 protein is CASSLGLANTGELFF. The CDR3 nucleotides are TGTGCCAGCAGCTTGGGACTAGCGAACACCGGGGAGCTGTTTTTT. V and J are TRBV5-4 and TRBJ2-2, with D possibly TRBD2 on 6 matching bases. The germline V gene has CDR1 SGHNT and CDR2 YYREEE (reference sequence). The CDR3 has 15 residues. V shed 0 bases and J shed 0 bases, with 6 bases lying between them.